The rows below give T cell receptor beta chains drawn from one sample of a study of T cell responses to AZD1222 COVID-19 vaccine. The protocol was immunoSEQ multiplex PCR, while the TCRdb copy is restricted to in-frame clones and leaves out a portion. The top ten clones hold around 21% of a sample with tens of thousands of clones, 70% to 85% of them seen once. This material consisted of peripheral blood, taken on day 0 of AZD1222 vaccination. These receptors were taken from an adult in good health. Both conserved end residues are part of each CDR3. D genes are given only for firm matches. Only some rows state a clone size, as once, few, many or a class for expanded clones.

d_call: NA; v_call: TRBV6-1; clone_size: NA; j_call: TRBJ1-2; cdr3_nt: TGTGCCAGCAGTGAAGCTTGGATAGGGTATGGCTACACCTTC; cdr3_aa: CASSEAWIGYGYTF
d_call: NA; v_call: TRBV29-1; clone_size: NA; j_call: TRBJ1-2; cdr3_nt: TGCAGCGTTGCGGTGGGAAGAGGCTACACCTTC; cdr3_aa: CSVAVGRGYTF
d_call: TRBD1; v_call: TRBV3-1/TRBV3-2; clone_size: NA; j_call: TRBJ2-2; cdr3_nt: TGTGCCAGCAGCCACCGGGACAGAAAAACCGGGGAGCTGTTTTTT; cdr3_aa: CASSHRDRKTGELFF
d_call: TRBD2; v_call: TRBV4-3; clone_size: few; j_call: TRBJ2-5; cdr3_nt: TGCGCCAGCAGCCAAGATGGTCTAGCGGGAGTGGAGACCCAGTACTTC; cdr3_aa: CASSQDGLAGVETQYF
d_call: TRBD2; v_call: TRBV10-3; clone_size: NA; j_call: TRBJ2-7; cdr3_nt: TGTGCCATCAGTGAGGTGGGGGGAGGGACGGTGGCCGAGCAGTACTTC; cdr3_aa: CAISEVGGGTVAEQYF
d_call: NA; v_call: TRBV11-2; clone_size: NA; j_call: TRBJ1-1; cdr3_nt: TGTGCCAGCAGCTTCCCAGGGGAGGACACTGAAGCTTTCTTT; cdr3_aa: CASSFPGEDTEAFF
d_call: NA; v_call: TRBV4-1; clone_size: NA; j_call: TRBJ1-2; cdr3_nt: TGCGCCAGCAGCCAAGAGGCACAGTCTGATGGCTACACCTTC; cdr3_aa: CASSQEAQSDGYTF
d_call: NA; v_call: TRBV28; clone_size: NA; j_call: TRBJ1-5; cdr3_nt: TGTGCCAGCAGTTTTTGGCAGGGAAAAAATCAGCCCCAGCATTTT; cdr3_aa: CASSFWQGKNQPQHF
d_call: NA; v_call: TRBV30; clone_size: NA; j_call: TRBJ2-2; cdr3_nt: TGTGCCTGGAGTGGGGGGAACACCGGGGAGCTGTTTTTT; cdr3_aa: CAWSGGNTGELFF
d_call: TRBD1; v_call: TRBV7-9; clone_size: NA; j_call: TRBJ1-4; cdr3_nt: TGTGCCAGCAGCGGAAGACAGGGAACTAATGAAAAACTGTTTTTT; cdr3_aa: CASSGRQGTNEKLFF
d_call: NA; v_call: TRBV5-8; clone_size: NA; j_call: TRBJ2-2; cdr3_nt: TGTGCCAGCAGCTTGGGTAACAGATATGGGGAGCTGTTTTTT; cdr3_aa: CASSLGNRYGELFF
d_call: TRBD2; v_call: TRBV10-3; clone_size: NA; j_call: TRBJ2-1; cdr3_nt: TGTGCCATCAAAGGACTAGCGGGATTCGGTGGGCAGTTCTTC; cdr3_aa: CAIKGLAGFGGQFF